Presented here are 15 T cell receptor beta chains from one specimen sequenced in a study of OX40 agonist ivuxolimab in advanced cancers. Profiling relied on immunoSEQ multiplex PCR, and the TCRdb table lists in-frame clones only, not all of them. The sample lists about 130,000 clones, less than 95% occurring once. The sequencing here drew on CD4+ or CD8+ T cells sorted from blood, taken in a trial of the OX40 agonist ivuxolimab. All receptors derive from an adult with an advanced solid tumor such as melanoma, head and neck, liver or kidney cancer.

This chain connects TRBV9 to TRBJ1-3; D gene ambiguous. The CDR3 has 16 residues. In germline, CDR1 is SGDLS, CDR2 YYNGEE. Between the trimmed V and J ends, which lost 4 bases and 0 bases, there was a span of 14 bases. The CDR3 reads CASSPSGSISGNTIYF. The CDR3 bases are TGTGCCAGCAGCCCTAGCGGTAGTATCTCTGGAAACACCATATATTTT.

The rearrangement joins TRBV5-8 to TRBJ1-1; D gene unclear. Germline V gene data show CDR1 as SGHTS and CDR2 as YDEGEE. Trimming took off 0 bases at V and 9 bases at J, with 3 bases between the two ends. The CDR3 is 10 amino acids. The CDR3 sequence is CASSLAQAFF. As DNA, the CDR3 is TGTGCCAGCAGCTTGGCCCAAGCTTTCTTT.

The chain uses TRBV5-1 and TRBJ2-5; D gene uncertain. The J call may be in error: the DNA end matches TRBJ2-7 better. Looked up from germline, CDR1 is SGHRS and CDR2 is YFSETQ. CDR3 length: 13 residues. The CDR3, as DNA: TGCGCCAGCAGCTTGGCGTCCTCCTACGAGCAGTACTTC. This gives the protein CASSLASSYEQYF.

This sequence joins TRBV7-2 and TRBJ1-5, with TRBD1 as a possible D gene (6 bases). Germline lookup yields CDR1 SGHTA and CDR2 FQGNSA. Trimming stripped 5 bases from V and 5 bases from J, with 19 bases between. CDR3 length equals 16 residues. This CDR3 is CASSPRLDRTDQPQHF. Here the CDR3 DNA reads TGTGCCAGCAGCCCCCGGTTGGACAGAACCGATCAGCCCCAGCATTTT.

This rearrangement joins TRBV2 to TRBJ2-5, with 7 bases lining up with TRBD2. The germline V gene encodes CDR1 SNHLY and CDR2 FYNNEI. The CDR3 runs 15 residues. J lost 6 bases, V lost 2 bases, and 9 bases had no gene match. For the CDR3, the DNA is TGTGCCAGCAGTGAACAAAGGACGGGGGGAAAGACCCAGTACTTC. Residues: CASSEQRTGGKTQYF.

This sequence joins TRBV9 and TRBJ2-7; possible D gene TRBD2, 6 bases. The V and J ends lost 0 bases and 0 bases respectively, with 13 bases between them. CDR1 is SGDLS, CDR2 YYNGEE, per germline. This CDR3 contains 16 residues. The CDR3 spells CASSVATGGTSYEQYF. CDR3 in DNA: TGTGCCAGCAGCGTAGCTACCGGCGGGACCTCCTACGAGCAGTACTTC.

The chain is built from TRBV7-9 and TRBJ2-4; the D is unclear. Trimming shortened V by 1 base and J by 6 bases, and 13 bases separated the two germline ends. Germline lookup yields CDR1 SEHNR and CDR2 FQNEAQ (reference sequence). This CDR3 is 15 amino acids long. CDR3 protein: CASSLDETMRNIQYF. The CDR3 region has the DNA TGTGCCAGCAGCTTAGATGAGACCATGAGAAACATTCAGTACTTC.

V usage is TRBV28 and J usage is TRBJ1-3; D is unresolved. The CDR3 extends over 16 amino acids. Deletions cut 5 bases from V and 0 bases from J, with 14 bases between. Per the germline V gene, CDR1 is MDHEN and CDR2 is SYDVKM. CDR3 sequence (DNA): TGTGCCAGCAGTCGTACCCTGGGATTCTCTGGAAACACCATATATTTT. Translated, it gives CASSRTLGFSGNTIYF.

The chain is built from TRBV30 and TRBJ1-2, with TRBD1 as a possible D gene (5 bases). Trimming removed 8 bases at V and 1 base at J, with 14 bases between. Germline V gives CDR1 GTSNPN, CDR2 SVGIG (reference sequence). This CDR3 comprises 13 residues. In nucleotides, the CDR3 is TGTGCCGGGGGACGGAGTGTTAACTATGGCTACACCTTC. This encodes CAGGRSVNYGYTF.

This chain connects TRBV7-3 to TRBJ1-1; D remains unclear. V lost 7 bases and J lost 5, with 14 bases in between. The CDR3 is 13 residues long. Germline CDR1 is SGHTA and CDR2 is FQGTGA. The chain's CDR3 is CASIHESGTEAFF. CDR3 sequence (DNA): TGTGCCAGCATCCATGAATCGGGAACTGAAGCTTTCTTT.

V and J are TRBV27 and TRBJ1-1; 9 bases are a match to TRBD1. V shed 6 bases, J shed 2 bases, and the junction held 7 bases outside the gene matches. Germline CDR1 MNHEY, CDR2 SMNVEV (reference sequence). The CDR3 has 15 residues. This CDR3 is CASSLTGGCNTEAFF. Written as DNA, the CDR3 is TGTGCCAGCAGCCTGACAGGGGGATGCAACACTGAAGCTTTCTTT.

The chain employs TRBV5-4 and TRBJ2-7; the D gene could be TRBD1 or TRBD2 (6 bases each). The CDR3 has 17 residues. Germline V gives CDR1 SGHNT, CDR2 YYREEE (reference sequence). V was clipped by 1 base and J by 3 bases, with 20 bases between them. CDR3 nucleotides: TGTGCCAGCAGCTTGAAAATCGGGGGCCCCGGAGGCTACGAGCAGTACTTC. The encoded protein is CASSLKIGGPGGYEQYF.

This clone has only one observation. J is TRBJ2-7 and V is TRBV6-5; 7 nucleotides align to TRBD1. The CDR3 runs to 14 residues. V lost 5 bases and J lost 3; bases outside the gene matches: 7. Germline V gene lookup returns CDR1 MNHEY and CDR2 SVGAGI. The DNA for the CDR3 is TGTGCCAGCAGTCGTCGGGACAGTTACTACGAGCAGTACTTC. This translates into CASSRRDSYYEQYF.

This sequence joins TRBV7-2 and TRBJ1-1; no firm D call. Germline lookup yields CDR1 SGHTA and CDR2 FQGNSA. CDR3 length equals 15 residues. V was trimmed by 1 base and J by 0 bases, leaving 9 bases between them. This chain's CDR3 is CASSLVGQLNTEAFF. The CDR3 region has the DNA TGTGCCAGCAGCTTAGTCGGCCAGCTGAACACTGAAGCTTTCTTT.

The chain is built from TRBV12-5 and TRBJ2-1, with D perhaps TRBD2 (6 bases). This CDR3 is 15 amino acids long. The ends were cut back, 1 base at V and 3 bases at J, with 10 bases in the middle. Germline CDR1 is LGHNT and CDR2 is FRNRAP. CDR3 DNA sequence: TGTGCTAGTGGTTTGGGGTTAGCGGTCTACAATGAGCAGTTCTTC. Translated, it gives CASGLGLAVYNEQFF.